The present T cell receptor beta chain was sequenced within a study of graft-versus-host responses after intestinal transplantation. Here immunoSEQ multiplex PCR was the method, and the copy in TCRdb shows in-frame clones only, minus some. The table records around 49,000 clones, 80% to 90% of them present only once. The CDR3 has 15 residues. CDR1 MNHEY and CDR2 SVGAGI come from the germline V gene. The V end lost 7 bases, the J end lost 1 base, and 16 bases lay between the germline ends. On this clone itself: The antigen remains unidentified.

The chain is built from TRBV6-5 and TRBJ1-1; the D gene is possibly TRBD1 (5 bases). The sample in question was unstimulated CD4+ T cells sorted from spleen or lymph node cells, obtained before transplant. The TCR was taken from a human donor who was the organ donor for an intestinal transplant. This CDR3 reads CASTSGRVWNTEAFF. The DNA of the CDR3 is TGTGCCAGCACCTCAGGGAGGGTTTGGAACACTGAAGCTTTCTTT.